The 4 T cell receptor beta chains presented below share a single source sample, sequenced in a study of control samples from healthy donors and cancer patients. Clones were sequenced by immunoSEQ multiplex PCR, and TCRdb holds only the in-frame ones, with some missing. The sample consists of approximately 150,000 clones, roughly 94% of them appearing once. Sequenced: PBMCs. The origin of the receptors is a man between 60 and 75 years old with colorectal cancer.

The chain links TRBV5-4 to TRBJ2-5; D is possibly TRBD2 (7 bases). The CDR3 extends over 15 amino acids. The V gene's germline CDR1 is SGHNT and CDR2 YYREEE (reference sequence). The germline V and J ends were trimmed by 2 bases and 6 bases, with 17 bases remaining between them. CDR3: CASSFFGGQGKTQYF. The CDR3 region has the DNA TGTGCCAGCAGCTTCTTCGGGGGGCAGGGGAAGACCCAGTACTTC.

This chain links TRBV9 with TRBJ1-1; D is possibly TRBD1 (5 bases). Trimming removed 0 bases from V and 4 bases from J, with 13 bases in between. The CDR3 extends over 15 amino acids. CDR1 and CDR2 (germline): SGDLS, YYNGEE. CDR3 loop: CASSVGGASGTEAFF. CDR3 DNA sequence: TGTGCCAGCAGCGTAGGAGGGGCGAGCGGCACTGAAGCTTTCTTT.

The chain is built from TRBV19 and TRBJ1-2; D unclear. CDR1 LNHDA and CDR2 SQIVND come from the germline V gene (reference sequence). V was pared by 4 bases and J by 4 bases, with 7 bases between. The CDR3 has 12 amino acids. CDR3 sequence (DNA): TGTGCCAGTAGTAAGGTTTCCTATGGCTACACCTTC. Translated, it gives CASSKVSYGYTF.

V and J are TRBV5-6 and TRBJ2-7, with a possible D match to TRBD1 (5 bases). This CDR3 region has 14 residues. The ends were cut back, 1 base at V and 1 base at J, with 9 bases in the middle. Germline-derived CDR1 and CDR2 are SGHDT and YYEEEE. CDR3 in amino acids: CASSLWAGSYEQYF. The CDR3 DNA is TGTGCCAGCAGCTTGTGGGCAGGGTCCTACGAGCAGTACTTC.